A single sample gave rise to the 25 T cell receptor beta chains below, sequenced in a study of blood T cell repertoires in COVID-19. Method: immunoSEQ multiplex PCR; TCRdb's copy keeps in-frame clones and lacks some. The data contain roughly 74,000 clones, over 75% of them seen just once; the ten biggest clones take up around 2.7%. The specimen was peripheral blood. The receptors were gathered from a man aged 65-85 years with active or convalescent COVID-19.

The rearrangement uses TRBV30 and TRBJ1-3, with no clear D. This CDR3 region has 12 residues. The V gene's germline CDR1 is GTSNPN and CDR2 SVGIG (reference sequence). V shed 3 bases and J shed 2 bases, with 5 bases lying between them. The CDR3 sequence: CAWRSPGNTIYF. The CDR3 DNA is TGTGCCTGGAGGAGCCCTGGAAACACCATATATTTT.

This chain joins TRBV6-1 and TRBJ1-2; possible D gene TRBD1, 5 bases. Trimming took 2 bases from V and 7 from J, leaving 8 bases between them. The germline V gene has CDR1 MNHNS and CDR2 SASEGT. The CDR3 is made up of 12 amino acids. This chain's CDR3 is CASSEQGAGYTF. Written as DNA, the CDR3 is TGTGCCAGCAGTGAACAGGGTGCTGGCTACACCTTC.

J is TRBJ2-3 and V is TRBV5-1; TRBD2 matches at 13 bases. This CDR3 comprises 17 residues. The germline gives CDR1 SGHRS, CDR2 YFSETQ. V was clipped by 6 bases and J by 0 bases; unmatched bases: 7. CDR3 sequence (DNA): TGCGCCAGCACCAGACTAGCGGGGGGTGCTAGCACAGATACGCAGTATTTT. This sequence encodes CASTRLAGGASTDTQYF.

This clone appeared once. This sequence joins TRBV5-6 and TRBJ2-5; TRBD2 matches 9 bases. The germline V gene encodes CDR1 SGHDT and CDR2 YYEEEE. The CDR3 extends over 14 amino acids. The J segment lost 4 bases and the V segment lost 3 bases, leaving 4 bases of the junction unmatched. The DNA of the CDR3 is TGTGCCAGCAGCTATAGCGGGAGTAGAGAGACCCAGTACTTC. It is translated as CASSYSGSRETQYF.

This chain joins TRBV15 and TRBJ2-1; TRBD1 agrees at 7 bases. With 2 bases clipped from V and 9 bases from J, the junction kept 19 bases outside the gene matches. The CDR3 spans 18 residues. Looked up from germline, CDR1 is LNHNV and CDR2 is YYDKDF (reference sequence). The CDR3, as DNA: TGTGCCACCAGCAGAAGATTGACAGGGAGTGGCGGTAGGATTGAGCAGTTCTTC. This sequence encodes CATSRRLTGSGGRIEQFF.

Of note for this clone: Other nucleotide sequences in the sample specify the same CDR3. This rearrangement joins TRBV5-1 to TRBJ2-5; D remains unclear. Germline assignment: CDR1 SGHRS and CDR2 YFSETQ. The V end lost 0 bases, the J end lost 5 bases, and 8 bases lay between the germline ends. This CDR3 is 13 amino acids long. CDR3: CASSLAPPETQYF. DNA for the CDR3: TGCGCCAGCAGCTTGGCCCCTCCTGAGACCCAGTACTTC.

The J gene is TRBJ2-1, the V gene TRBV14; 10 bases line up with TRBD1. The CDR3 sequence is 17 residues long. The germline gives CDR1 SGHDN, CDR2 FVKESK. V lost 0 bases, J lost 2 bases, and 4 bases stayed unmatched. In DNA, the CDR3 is TGTGCCAGCAGCCAAGATCCCGGGACAGGGGCCTACAATGAGCAGTTCTTC. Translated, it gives CASSQDPGTGAYNEQFF.

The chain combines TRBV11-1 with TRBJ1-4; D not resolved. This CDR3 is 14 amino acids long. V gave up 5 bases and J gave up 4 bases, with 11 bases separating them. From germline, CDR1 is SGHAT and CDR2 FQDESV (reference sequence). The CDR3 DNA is TGTGCCAGCAGCCACGACACCGGTAATGAAAAACTGTTTTTT. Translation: CASSHDTGNEKLFF.

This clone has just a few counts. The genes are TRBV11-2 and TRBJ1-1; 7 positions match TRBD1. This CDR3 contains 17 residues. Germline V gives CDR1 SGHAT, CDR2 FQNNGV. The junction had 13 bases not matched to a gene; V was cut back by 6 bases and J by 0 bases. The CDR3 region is CASSKSTGILMNTEAFF. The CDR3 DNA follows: TGTGCCAGCAGTAAATCGACAGGGATCCTCATGAACACTGAAGCTTTCTTT. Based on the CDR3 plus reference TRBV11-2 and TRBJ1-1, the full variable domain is EAGVAQSPRYKIIEKRQSVAFWCNPISGHATLYWYQQILGQGPKLLIQFQNNGVVDDSQLPKDRFSAERLKGVDSTLKIQPAKLEDSAVYLCASSKSTGILMNTEAFFGQGTRLTVV.

The CDR3 loop reads CASSEAWGRGSYNSPLHF. DNA for the CDR3: TGTGCCAGCAGTGAAGCCTGGGGCAGGGGCTCCTATAATTCACCCCTCCACTTT. The chain has TRBV6-1 and TRBJ1-6; perhaps TRBD1 as D (6 bases). CDR1 and CDR2 from the germline V gene are MNHNS and SASEGT. The CDR3 covers 18 residues. Trimming removed 0 bases at V and 0 bases at J, with 12 bases between.

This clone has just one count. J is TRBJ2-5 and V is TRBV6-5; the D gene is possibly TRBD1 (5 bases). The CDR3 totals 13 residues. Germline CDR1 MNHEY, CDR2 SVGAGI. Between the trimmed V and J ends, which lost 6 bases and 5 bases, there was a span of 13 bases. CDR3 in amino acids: CASRRGIGETQYF. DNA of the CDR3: TGTGCCAGCAGAAGGGGTATTGGGGAGACCCAGTACTTC.

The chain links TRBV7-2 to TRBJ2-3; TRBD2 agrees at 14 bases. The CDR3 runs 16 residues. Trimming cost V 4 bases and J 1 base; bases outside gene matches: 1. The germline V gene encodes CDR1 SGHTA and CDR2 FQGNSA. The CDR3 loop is CASSSTSGRGTDTQYF. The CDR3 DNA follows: TGTGCCAGCAGCTCGACTAGCGGGAGGGGCACAGATACGCAGTATTTT.

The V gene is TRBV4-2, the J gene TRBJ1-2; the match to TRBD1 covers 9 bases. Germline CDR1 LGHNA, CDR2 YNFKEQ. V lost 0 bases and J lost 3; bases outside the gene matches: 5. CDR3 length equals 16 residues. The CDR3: CASSQEGDREHYGYTF. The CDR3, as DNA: TGTGCCAGCAGCCAAGAGGGGGACAGGGAACACTATGGCTACACCTTC.

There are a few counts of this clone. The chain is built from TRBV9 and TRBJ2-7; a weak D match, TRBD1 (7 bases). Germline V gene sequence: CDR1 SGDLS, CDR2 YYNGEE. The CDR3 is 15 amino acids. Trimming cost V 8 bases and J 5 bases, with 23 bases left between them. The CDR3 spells CAREEGACPSHEQYF. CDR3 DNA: TGTGCCAGAGAGGAGGGGGCGTGCCCTTCGCACGAGCAGTACTTC.

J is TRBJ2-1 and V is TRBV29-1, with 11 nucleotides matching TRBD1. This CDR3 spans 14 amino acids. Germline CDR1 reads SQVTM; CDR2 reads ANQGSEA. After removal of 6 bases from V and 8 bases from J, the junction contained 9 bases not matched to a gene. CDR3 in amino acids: CSVLGQGVTDEQFF. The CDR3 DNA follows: TGCAGCGTCCTGGGACAGGGGGTGACGGATGAGCAGTTCTTC.

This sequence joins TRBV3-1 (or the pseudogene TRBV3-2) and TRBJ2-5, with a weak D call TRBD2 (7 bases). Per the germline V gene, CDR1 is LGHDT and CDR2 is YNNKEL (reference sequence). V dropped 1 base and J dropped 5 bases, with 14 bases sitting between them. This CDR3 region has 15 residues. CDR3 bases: TGTGCCAGCAGCCAAGGGGGAGGGGGATGGGAGACCCAGTACTTC. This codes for CASSQGGGGWETQYF.

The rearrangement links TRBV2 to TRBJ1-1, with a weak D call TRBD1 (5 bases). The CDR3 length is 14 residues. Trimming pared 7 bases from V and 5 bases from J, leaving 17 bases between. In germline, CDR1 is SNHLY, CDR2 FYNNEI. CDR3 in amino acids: CASIGGAQRTEAFF. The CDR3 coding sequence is TGTGCCAGCATTGGAGGGGCTCAGAGGACTGAAGCTTTCTTT.

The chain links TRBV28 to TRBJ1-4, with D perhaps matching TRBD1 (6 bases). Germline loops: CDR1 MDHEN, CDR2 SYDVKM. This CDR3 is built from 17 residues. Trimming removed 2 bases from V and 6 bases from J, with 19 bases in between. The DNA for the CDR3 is TGTGCCAGCAGTTTAGCGGGGGGCGTAGGGCGGGATGAAAAACTGTTTTTT. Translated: CASSLAGGVGRDEKLFF.

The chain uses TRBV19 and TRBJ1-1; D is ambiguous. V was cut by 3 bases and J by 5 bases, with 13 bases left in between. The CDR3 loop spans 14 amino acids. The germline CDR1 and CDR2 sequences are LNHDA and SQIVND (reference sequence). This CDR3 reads CASSIPGVETEAFF. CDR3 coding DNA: TGTGCCAGTAGTATTCCGGGAGTGGAGACTGAAGCTTTCTTT.

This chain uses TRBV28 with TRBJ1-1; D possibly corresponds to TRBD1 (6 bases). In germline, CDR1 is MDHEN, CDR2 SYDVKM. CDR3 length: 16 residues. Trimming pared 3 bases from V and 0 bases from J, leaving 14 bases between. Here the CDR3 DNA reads TGTGCCAGCAGTTTTGCGGGGGCGTGGGTGAACACTGAAGCTTTCTTT. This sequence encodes CASSFAGAWVNTEAFF.

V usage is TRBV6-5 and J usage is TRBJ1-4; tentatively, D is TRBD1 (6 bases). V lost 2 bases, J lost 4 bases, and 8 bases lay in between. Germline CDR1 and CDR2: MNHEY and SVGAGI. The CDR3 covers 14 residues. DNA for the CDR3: TGTGCCAGCAGTTACAAGGGGGTTAATGAAAAACTGTTTTTT. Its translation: CASSYKGVNEKLFF.

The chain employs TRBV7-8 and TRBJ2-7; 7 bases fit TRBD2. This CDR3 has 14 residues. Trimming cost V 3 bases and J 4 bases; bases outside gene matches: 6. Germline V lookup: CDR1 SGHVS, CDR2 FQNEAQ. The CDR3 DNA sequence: TGTGCCAGCAGCTTGGGAGGGGCGGTATACGAGCAGTACTTC. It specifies CASSLGGAVYEQYF.

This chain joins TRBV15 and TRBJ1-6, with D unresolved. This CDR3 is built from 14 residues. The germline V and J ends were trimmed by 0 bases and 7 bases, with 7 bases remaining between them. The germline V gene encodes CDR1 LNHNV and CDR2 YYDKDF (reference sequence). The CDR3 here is CATSRDRYNSPLHF. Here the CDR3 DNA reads TGTGCCACCAGCAGAGATCGCTACAATTCACCCCTCCACTTT.

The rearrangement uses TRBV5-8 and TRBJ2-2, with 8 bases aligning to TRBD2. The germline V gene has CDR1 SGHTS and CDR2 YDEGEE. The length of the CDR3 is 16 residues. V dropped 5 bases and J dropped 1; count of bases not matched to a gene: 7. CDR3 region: CASRGAGAVNTGELFF. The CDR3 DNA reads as TGTGCCAGCAGGGGAGCGGGGGCGGTGAACACCGGGGAGCTGTTTTTT.

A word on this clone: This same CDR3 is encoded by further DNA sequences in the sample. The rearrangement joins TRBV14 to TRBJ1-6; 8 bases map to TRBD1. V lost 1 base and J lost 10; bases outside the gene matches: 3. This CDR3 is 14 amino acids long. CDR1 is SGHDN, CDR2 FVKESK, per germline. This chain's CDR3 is CASSQGQGYSPLHF. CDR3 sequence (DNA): TGTGCCAGCAGCCAAGGACAGGGGTACTCACCCCTCCACTTT.